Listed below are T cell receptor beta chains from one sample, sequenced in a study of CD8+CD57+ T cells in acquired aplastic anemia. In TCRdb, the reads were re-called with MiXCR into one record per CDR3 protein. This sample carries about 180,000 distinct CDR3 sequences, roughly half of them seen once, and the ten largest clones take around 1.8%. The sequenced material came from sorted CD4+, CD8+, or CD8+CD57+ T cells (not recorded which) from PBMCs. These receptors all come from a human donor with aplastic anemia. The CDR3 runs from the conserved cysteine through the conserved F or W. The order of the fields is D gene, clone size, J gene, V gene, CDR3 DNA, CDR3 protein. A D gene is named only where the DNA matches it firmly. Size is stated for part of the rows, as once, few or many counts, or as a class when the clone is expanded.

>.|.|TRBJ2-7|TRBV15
TGTGCCACCCGAGGCCGGGACTCAGCTTATAACGAGCAGTACTTC
CATRGRDSAYNEQYF
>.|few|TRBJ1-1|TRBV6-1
TGTGCCAGCAGGGACAACACTGAAGCTTTCTTT
CASRDNTEAFF
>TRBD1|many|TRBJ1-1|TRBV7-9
TGTGCCAGCAGCTCTGGCGGGACAGGGAGTTGGGGGACTGAAGCTTTCTTT
CASSSGGTGSWGTEAFF
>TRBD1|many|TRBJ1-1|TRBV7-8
TGTGCCAGCAGCTGGAGGGACAGGGACACTGAAGCTTTCTTT
CASSWRDRDTEAFF
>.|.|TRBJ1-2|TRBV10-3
TGTGCCATCAGTGAGTCCGGGAGGGGACCCCATGGCTACACCTTC
CAISESGRGPHGYTF
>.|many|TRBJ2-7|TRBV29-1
TGCAGCGTCCCCAAAAGCGTCCAGGGGAGGGACGAGCAGTACTTC
CSVPKSVQGRDEQYF
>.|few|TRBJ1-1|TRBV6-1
TGTGCCAGCAGTGTAGGCCTCGGGGAAACTGAAGCTTTCTTT
CASSVGLGETEAFF
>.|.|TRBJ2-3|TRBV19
TGTGCCAGTAGTCACAGGGGGGGGACGGTCTTCATCCCCACAGATACGCAGTATTTT
CASSHRGGTVFIPTDTQYF
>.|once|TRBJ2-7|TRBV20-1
TGCAGTGCTAGAGGACACCGAAACTCCTACGAGCAGTACTTC
CSARGHRNSYEQYF
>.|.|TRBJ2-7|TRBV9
TGTGCCAGCAGCTCCGGCCAGGGTTTCTCCTACGAGCAGTACTTC
CASSSGQGFSYEQYF
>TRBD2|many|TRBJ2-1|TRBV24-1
TGTGCCACCAGTGGAATAGCGGGGGCCACCAATGAGCAGTTCTTC
CATSGIAGATNEQFF
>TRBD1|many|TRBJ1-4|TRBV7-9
TGTGCCAGCAGCTTACTCCTTGGGCAGGGGGGTGAAAAACTGTTTTTT
CASSLLLGQGGEKLFF
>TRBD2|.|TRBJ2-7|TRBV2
TGTGCCAGCAGCAGGACTAGCGGGAGCAACGAGCAGTACTTC
CASSRTSGSNEQYF
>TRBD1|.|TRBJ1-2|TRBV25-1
TGTGCCAGCAGTCCTCCCGGGACAGGGGACGGCTACACCTTC
CASSPPGTGDGYTF
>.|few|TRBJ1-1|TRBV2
TGTGCCAGCAGGACAGGCGGCTGGTCTGAAGCTTTTTTT
CASRTGGWSEAFF
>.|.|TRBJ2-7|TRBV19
TGTGCCAGTAGCCTTCGGGGCAGTAAGGCCTACGAGCAGTACTTC
CASSLRGSKAYEQYF
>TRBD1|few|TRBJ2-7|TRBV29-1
TGCAGCGTTGAGCCCGGGGGACAGGGAAACTACGAGCAGTACTTC
CSVEPGGQGNYEQYF
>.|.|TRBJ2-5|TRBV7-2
TGTGCCAGCAGCTTCCCGGGGTGGGGCCAGTACTTC
CASSFPGWGQYF
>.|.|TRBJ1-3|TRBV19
TGTGCCAGTAGTACCTCGGAGCGGTACGGAAACACCATATATTTT
CASSTSERYGNTIYF